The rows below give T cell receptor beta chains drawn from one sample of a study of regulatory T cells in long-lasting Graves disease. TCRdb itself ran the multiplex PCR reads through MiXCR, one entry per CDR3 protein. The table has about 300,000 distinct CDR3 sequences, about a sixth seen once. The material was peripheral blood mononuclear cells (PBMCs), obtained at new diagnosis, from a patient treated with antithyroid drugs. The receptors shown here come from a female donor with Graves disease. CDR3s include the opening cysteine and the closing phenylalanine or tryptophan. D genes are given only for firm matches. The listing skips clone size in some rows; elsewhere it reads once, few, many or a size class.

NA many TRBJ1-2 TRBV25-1 TGTGCCAACAGTGAAACGGACCCCTGGTATGGCTACACCTTC CANSETDPWYGYTF
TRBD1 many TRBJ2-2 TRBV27 TGTGCCAGCAGTTTCGTACAGGGGTACACCGGGGAGCTGTTTTTT CASSFVQGYTGELFF
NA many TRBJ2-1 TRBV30 TGTGCCTGGAGGTTGGGCGGGGAAATCAATGAGCAGTTCTTC CAWRLGGEINEQFF
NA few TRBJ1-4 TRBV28 TGTGCCACCCTTAATGAAAAACTGTTTTTT CATLNEKLFF
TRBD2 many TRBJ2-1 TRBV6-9 TGTGCCAGCAGTTACCGACTAGCGGGATGGCCACCGTTCTTC CASSYRLAGWPPFF
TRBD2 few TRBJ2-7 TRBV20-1 TGCAGTGCTAGAAGGACGACGGGAGGGGAGCAGTACTTC CSARRTTGGEQYF
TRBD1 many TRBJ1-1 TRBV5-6 TGTGCCAGCAGCTGGGGACAGGATAACTCTGAAGCTTTCTTT CASSWGQDNSEAFF
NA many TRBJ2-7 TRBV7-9 TGTGCCAGCAGGGGGGGACAGTCTATCGAGCAGTACTTC CASRGGQSIEQYF
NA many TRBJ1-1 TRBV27 TGTGCCAGCAGTTTGTGGAGGGGAGGCACTGAAGCTTTCTTT CASSLWRGGTEAFF
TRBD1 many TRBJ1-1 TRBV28 TGTGCCAGCAGCCCCACAGGGGGGACCACTGAAGCTTTCTTT CASSPTGGTTEAFF
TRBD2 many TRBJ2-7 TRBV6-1 TGTGCCAGCAGAAGTTCGGGGGGGCTGACCTACGAGCAGTACTTC CASRSSGGLTYEQYF
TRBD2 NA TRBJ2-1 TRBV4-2 TGTGCCAGCAGCCAAGATGGCGGGAGGTCCTACAATGAGCAGTTCTTC CASSQDGGRSYNEQFF
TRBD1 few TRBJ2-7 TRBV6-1 TGTGCCAGCAGTGCGGACAGGGGTCCTTTTAGCTCCTACGAGCAGTACTTC CASSADRGPFSSYEQYF
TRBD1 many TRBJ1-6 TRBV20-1 TGCAGTGCTAGAGATACAGGGGTAATTTCACCCCTCCACTTT CSARDTGVISPLHF
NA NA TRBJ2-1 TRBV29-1 TGCAGCGTTGTAGACTCCTACAATGAGCAGTTCTTC CSVVDSYNEQFF
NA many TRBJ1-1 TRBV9 TGTGCCAGCAGCGTAAGCGGAGACACTGAAGCTTTCTTT CASSVSGDTEAFF
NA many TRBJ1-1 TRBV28 TGTGCCAGCAGTTTAGAGGGGCAGATTACCAACACTGAAGCTTTCTTT CASSLEGQITNTEAFF
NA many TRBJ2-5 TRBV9 TGTGCCAGCAGCTTGGGGGACTACCAAGAGACCCAGTACTTC CASSLGDYQETQYF
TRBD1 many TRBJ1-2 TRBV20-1 TGCAGTGCTAGAGACGACCTGGACCGGGACAGGGGACATGGCTACACCTTC CSARDDLDRDRGHGYTF
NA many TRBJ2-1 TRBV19 TGTGCCAGTAGTATAAAGGCTCGCAATGAGCAGTTCTTC CASSIKARNEQFF
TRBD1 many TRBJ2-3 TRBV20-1 TGCAGTGCCTTACTATCGACAGGGACTACGCAGTATTTT CSALLSTGTTQYF
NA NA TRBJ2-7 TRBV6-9 TGTGCCAGCAGTTACGGTGGGACGGGGCTTCAGTACTTC CASSYGGTGLQYF
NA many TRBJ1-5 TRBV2 TGTGCCAGCAGTGCCCGGGACCGTAGCAATCAGCCCCAGCATTTT CASSARDRSNQPQHF
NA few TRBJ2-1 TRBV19 TGTGCCAGTAGTATTATGTACAATGAGCAGTTCTTC CASSIMYNEQFF
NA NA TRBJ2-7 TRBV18 TGTGCCAGCTCACTAGCCCAGGGCTACGAGCAGTACTTC CASSLAQGYEQYF
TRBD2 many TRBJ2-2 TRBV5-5 TGTGCCAGCAGCTGGACTAGCGGGGAGTTCTCCGGGGAGCTGTTTTTT CASSWTSGEFSGELFF
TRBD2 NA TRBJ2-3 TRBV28 TGTGCCAGCAGTTTCTCCCGTGGACTAGCGGGAGATTCTACAGATACGCAGTATTTT CASSFSRGLAGDSTDTQYF
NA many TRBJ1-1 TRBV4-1 TGCGCCAGCAGCCTACGTAGGGTGTTCACTGAAGCTTTCTTT CASSLRRVFTEAFF
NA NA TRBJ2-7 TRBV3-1 TGTGCCAGCAGCGCATCTACCTCCGAGCAGTACTTC CASSASTSEQYF
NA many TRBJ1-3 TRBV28 TGTGCCAGCAGTCCCCCCCGAAACACTTTGGGTTGGAAGGGCTCTGGAAACACCATATATTTT CASSPPRNTLGWKGSGNTIYF
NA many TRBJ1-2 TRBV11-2 TGTGCCAGCAGCCCCCGGGGAGCGAGCTATGGCTACACCTTC CASSPRGASYGYTF
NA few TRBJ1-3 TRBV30 TGTGCCATCATGGCCTTCTCTGGAAACACCATATATTTT CAIMAFSGNTIYF
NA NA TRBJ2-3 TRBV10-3 TGTGCCATCAGTGAGAGGACTACCGATACGCAGTATTTT CAISERTTDTQYF
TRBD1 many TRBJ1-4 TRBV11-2 TGTGCCAGCAGCTTGGACAGGGGGAATGAAAAACTGTTTTTT CASSLDRGNEKLFF
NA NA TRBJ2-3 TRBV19 TGTGCCAGTATTGAAGGCGGCAGCACAGATACGCAGTATTTT CASIEGGSTDTQYF
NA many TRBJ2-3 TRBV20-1 TGCAGTGCTGAGGGAGGAGACTACAGGTCACCAGATACGCAGTATTTT CSAEGGDYRSPDTQYF
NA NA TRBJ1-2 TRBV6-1 TGTGCCAGCAGCCGCGATTCGTTGAGTAGCATACGATTTGGAGGCTACACCTTC CASSRDSLSSIRFGGYTF
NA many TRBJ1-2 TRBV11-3 TGTGCCAGCAGCTCCCCGGGCATGGGTGGCTACACCTTC CASSSPGMGGYTF
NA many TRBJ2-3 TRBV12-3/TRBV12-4 TGTGCCAGCAGTCGAGGGACCTTCGGGGGCACAGATACGCAGTATTTT CASSRGTFGGTDTQYF
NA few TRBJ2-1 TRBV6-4 TGTGCCAGCAGTGACCGTTTAACAGCATCCTCCTACAATGAGCAGTTCTTC CASSDRLTASSYNEQFF
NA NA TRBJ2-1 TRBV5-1 TGCGCCAGCAGCTTGGACCCCTCCTACAATGAGCAGTTCTTC CASSLDPSYNEQFF
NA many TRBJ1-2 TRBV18 TGTGCCAGCTCACCATCGGGAGACTATGGCTACACCTTC CASSPSGDYGYTF
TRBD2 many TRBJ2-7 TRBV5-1 TGCGCCAGCAGGTTTTCACTAGCGGCCCCCTACGAGCAGTACTTC CASRFSLAAPYEQYF
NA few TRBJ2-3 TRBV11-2 TGTGCCAGCAGCCCACACAAACGAGGGGATACGCAGTATTTT CASSPHKRGDTQYF
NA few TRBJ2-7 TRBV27 TGTGCCAGCAGTGTGACCGACTCCTACGAGCAGTACTTC CASSVTDSYEQYF
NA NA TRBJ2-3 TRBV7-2 TGTGCCAGCAGCTTAGTTTGGGAGGGCACAGATACGCAGTATTTT CASSLVWEGTDTQYF
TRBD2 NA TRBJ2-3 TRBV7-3 TGTGCCAGCAGCTTTTTCGCGGGAGCGGAAGATACGCAGTGTTTT CASSFFAGAEDTQCF
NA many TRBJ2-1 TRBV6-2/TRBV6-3 TGTGCCAGCAGTTACCCAACGGAGCAGTTCTTC CASSYPTEQFF
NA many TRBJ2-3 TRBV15 TGTGCCACCAGTCCTCGGACAGTCCCTCCCGCAGATACGCAGTATTTT CATSPRTVPPADTQYF
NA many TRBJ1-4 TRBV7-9 TGTGCCAGCAGCGTGGGGACGGGTAATGAAAAACTGTTTTTT CASSVGTGNEKLFF
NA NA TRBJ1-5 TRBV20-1 TGCAGTGCTAGAGATCCCAGGACAGTTGGAGGGCCCCAGCATTTT CSARDPRTVGGPQHF
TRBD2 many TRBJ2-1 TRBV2 TGTGCCAGCAGTTTTAGTACTAGCGGGAGAAACAATGAGCAGTTCTTC CASSFSTSGRNNEQFF
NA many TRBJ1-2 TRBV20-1 TGCAGTGCCTCTGGCGGGCCGGAGGAGGGCGGCTACACCTTC CSASGGPEEGGYTF
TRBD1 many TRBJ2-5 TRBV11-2 TGTGCCAGCAGCTTAGGCACAGGGGGCGTAGAGACCCAGTACTTC CASSLGTGGVETQYF
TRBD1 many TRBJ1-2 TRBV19 TGTGCCAGTAGTGACAGGGGCCGGACTTATGGCTACACCTTC CASSDRGRTYGYTF